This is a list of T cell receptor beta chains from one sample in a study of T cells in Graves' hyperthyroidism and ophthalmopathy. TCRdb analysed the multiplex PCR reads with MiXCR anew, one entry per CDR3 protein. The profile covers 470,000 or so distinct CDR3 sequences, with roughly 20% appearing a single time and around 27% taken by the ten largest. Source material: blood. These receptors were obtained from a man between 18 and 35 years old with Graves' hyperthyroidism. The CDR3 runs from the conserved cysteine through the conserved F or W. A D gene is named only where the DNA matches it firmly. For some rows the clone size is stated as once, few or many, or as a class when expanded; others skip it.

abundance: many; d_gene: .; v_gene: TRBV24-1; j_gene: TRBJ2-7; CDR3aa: CATSGDNYEQYF; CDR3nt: TGTGCCACCAGTGGAGACAACTACGAGCAGTACTTC
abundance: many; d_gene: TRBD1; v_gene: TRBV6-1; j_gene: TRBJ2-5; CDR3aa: CASSDEYSERGRETQYF; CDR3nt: TGTGCCAGCAGTGACGAGTATTCCGAGAGGGGGCGAGAGACCCAGTACTTC
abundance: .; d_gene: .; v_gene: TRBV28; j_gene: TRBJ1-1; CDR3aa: CASSLFGENTEAFF; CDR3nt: TGTGCCAGCAGCCTATTCGGGGAGAACACTGAAGCTTTCTTT
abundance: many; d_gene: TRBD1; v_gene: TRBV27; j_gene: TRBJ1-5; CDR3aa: CASSLSGTGYGQPQHF; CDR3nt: TGTGCCAGCAGTTTATCCGGGACAGGGTACGGTCAGCCCCAGCATTTT
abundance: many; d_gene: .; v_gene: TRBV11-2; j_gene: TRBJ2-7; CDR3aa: CASSFGNSPYEQYF; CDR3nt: TGTGCCAGCAGCTTCGGGAACAGCCCCTACGAGCAGTACTTC
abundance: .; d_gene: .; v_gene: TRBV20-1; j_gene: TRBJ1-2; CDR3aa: CSAMLTAYGYTF; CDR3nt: TGCAGTGCTATGCTGACAGCGTATGGCTACACCTTC
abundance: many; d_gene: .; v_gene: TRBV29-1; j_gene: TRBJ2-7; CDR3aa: CSVETGNWGSSQYF; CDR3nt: TGCAGCGTTGAAACCGGGAATTGGGGATCCTCTCAGTACTTC
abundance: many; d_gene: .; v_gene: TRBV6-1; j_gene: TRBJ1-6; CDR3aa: CASSEAQAFNSPLHF; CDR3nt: TGTGCCAGCAGTGAAGCGCAGGCGTTTAATTCACCCCTCCACTTT
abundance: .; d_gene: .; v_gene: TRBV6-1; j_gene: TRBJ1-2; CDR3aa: CASSPPLRTLNYGYTF; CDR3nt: TGTGCCAGCAGTCCGCCCCTCCGGACACTTAACTATGGCTACACCTTC
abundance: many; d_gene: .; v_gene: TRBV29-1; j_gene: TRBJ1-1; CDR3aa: CSVEDLAGRKNTEAFF; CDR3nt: TGCAGCGTTGAAGATTTGGCGGGGCGAAAGAACACTGAAGCTTTCTTT
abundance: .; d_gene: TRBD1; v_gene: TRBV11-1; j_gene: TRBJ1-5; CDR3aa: CASSLVGGTVNQPQHF; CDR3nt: TGTGCCAGCAGCTTAGTGGGTGGGACAGTCAATCAGCCCCAGCATTTT
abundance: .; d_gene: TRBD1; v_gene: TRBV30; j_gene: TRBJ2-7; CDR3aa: CAWSPGTGVEQYF; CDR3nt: TGTGCCTGGAGCCCCGGGACAGGGGTCGAGCAGTACTTC
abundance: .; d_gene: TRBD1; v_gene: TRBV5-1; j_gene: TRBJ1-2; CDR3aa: CASSKRLGTVYGYTF; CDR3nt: TGCGCCAGCAGCAAGCGCCTTGGGACAGTCTATGGCTACACCTTC
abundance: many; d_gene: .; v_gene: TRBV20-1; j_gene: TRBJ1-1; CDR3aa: CSADQTNTEAFF; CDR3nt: TGCAGTGCTGATCAGACGAACACTGAAGCTTTCTTT
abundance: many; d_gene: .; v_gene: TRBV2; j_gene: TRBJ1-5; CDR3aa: CASRSRQNQPQHF; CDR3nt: TGTGCCAGCAGATCTCGACAGAATCAGCCCCAGCATTTT
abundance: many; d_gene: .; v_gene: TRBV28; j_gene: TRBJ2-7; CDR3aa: CASSFSRVPEDEQYF; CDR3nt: TGTGCCAGCAGTTTTTCCCGCGTCCCCGAGGACGAGCAGTACTTC
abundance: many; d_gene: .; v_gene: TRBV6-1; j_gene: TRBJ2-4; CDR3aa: CASSDLYNLAKNIQYF; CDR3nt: TGTGCCAGCAGTGACCTCTACAACTTAGCCAAAAACATTCAGTACTTC
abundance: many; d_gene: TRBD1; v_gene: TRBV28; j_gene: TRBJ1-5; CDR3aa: CASSPLPTGGRQPQHF; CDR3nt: TGTGCCAGCAGCCCCCTCCCCACAGGGGGCAGACAGCCCCAGCATTTT
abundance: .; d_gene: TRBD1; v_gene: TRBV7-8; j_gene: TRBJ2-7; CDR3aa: CASSSNLGTELTEQYF; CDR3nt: TGTGCCAGCAGCTCCAATCTCGGGACAGAGTTGACCGAGCAGTACTTC
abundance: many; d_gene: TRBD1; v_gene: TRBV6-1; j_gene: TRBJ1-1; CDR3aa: CATSRQGNTEAFF; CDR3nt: TGTGCCACCTCTAGACAGGGGAACACTGAAGCTTTCTTT
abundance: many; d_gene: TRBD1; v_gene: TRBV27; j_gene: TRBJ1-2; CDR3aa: CASSLWTGNLDGYTF; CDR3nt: TGTGCCAGCAGTTTGTGGACAGGGAATTTGGATGGCTACACCTTC
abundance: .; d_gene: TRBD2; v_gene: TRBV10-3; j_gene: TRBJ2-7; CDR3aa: CAISELAGSPIEQYF; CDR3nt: TGTGCCATCAGTGAACTAGCGGGATCCCCCATCGAGCAGTACTTC
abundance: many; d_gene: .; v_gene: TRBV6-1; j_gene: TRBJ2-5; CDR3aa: CASSLDFLQETQYF; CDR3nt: TGTGCCAGCAGCCTCGACTTTCTCCAAGAGACCCAGTACTTC
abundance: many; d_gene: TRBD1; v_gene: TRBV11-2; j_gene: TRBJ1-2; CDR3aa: CASSHRPGTGISHTF; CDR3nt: TGTGCCAGCAGCCACCGACCCGGGACAGGGATCAGTCACACCTTC
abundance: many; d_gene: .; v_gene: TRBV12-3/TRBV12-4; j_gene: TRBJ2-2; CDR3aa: CASSFTLHTGELFF; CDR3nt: TGTGCCAGCAGTTTTACACTTCACACCGGGGAGCTGTTTTTT
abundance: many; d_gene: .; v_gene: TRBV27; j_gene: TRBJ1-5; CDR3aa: CASSSAVNQPQHF; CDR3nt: TGTGCCAGCAGTTCGGCAGTAAATCAGCCCCAGCATTTT
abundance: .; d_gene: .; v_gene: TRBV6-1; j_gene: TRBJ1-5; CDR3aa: CASSEALQVIQPQHF; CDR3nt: TGTGCCAGCAGTGAAGCGCTTCAGGTAATACAGCCCCAGCATTTT
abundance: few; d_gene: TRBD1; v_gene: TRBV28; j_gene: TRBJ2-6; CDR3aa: CASKPTGTPNVLTF; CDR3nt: TGTGCCAGCAAGCCGACAGGGACGCCCAACGTCCTGACTTTC
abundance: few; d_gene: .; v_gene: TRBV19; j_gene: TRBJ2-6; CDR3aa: CASSPTASGANVLTF; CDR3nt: TGTGCCAGTAGTCCTACCGCCTCTGGGGCCAACGTCCTGACTTTC
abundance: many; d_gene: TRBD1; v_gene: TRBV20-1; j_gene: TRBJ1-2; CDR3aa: CSATKGQADGGYGYTF; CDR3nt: TGCAGTGCTACCAAGGGACAGGCCGACGGTGGCTATGGCTACACCTTC
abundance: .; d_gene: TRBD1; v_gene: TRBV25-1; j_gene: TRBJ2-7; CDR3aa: CASSDEATGSYEQYF; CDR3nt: TGTGCCAGCAGCGATGAAGCGACAGGGTCCTACGAGCAGTACTTC
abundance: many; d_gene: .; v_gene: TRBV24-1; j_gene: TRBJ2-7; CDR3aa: CATSDGRTYEQYF; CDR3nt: TGTGCCACCAGTGACGGACGGACCTACGAGCAGTACTTC
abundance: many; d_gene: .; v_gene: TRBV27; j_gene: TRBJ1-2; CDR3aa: CASSFPDSDYGYTF; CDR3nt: TGTGCCAGCAGTTTCCCGGACAGCGACTATGGCTACACCTTC
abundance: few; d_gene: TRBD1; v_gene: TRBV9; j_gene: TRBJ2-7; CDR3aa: CASSPRTGAPYEQYF; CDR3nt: TGTGCCAGCAGCCCCCGGACAGGGGCCCCCTACGAGCAGTACTTC
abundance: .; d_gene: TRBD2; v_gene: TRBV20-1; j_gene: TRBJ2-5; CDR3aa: CGLAGGTGGETQYF; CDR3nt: TGCGGACTAGCGGGGGGCACTGGTGGTGAGACCCAGTACTTC
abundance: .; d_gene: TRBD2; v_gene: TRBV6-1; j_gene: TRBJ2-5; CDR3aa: CASRKILAEGKETQYF; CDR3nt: TGTGCCAGCAGGAAGATACTAGCGGAAGGGAAAGAGACCCAGTACTTC
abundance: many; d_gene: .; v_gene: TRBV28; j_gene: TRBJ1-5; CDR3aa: CASSLWAGSGNQPQHF; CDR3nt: TGTGCCAGCAGTTTATGGGCAGGGTCGGGCAATCAGCCCCAGCATTTT
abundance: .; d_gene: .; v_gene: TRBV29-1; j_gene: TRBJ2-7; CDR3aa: CSVSGAGEQYF; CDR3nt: TGCAGCGTCAGTGGGGCGGGGGAGCAGTACTTC
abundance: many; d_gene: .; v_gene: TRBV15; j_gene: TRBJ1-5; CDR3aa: CATSRGGGAHQPQHF; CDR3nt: TGTGCCACCAGCAGAGGGGGAGGGGCCCACCAGCCCCAGCATTTT
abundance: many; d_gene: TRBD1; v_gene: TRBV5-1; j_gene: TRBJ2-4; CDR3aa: CASSLRTGSPKNIQYF; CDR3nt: TGCGCCAGCAGCTTGAGGACAGGGAGTCCCAAAAACATTCAGTACTTC
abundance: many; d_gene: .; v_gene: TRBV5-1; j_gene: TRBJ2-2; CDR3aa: CASSWDDANTGELFF; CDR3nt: TGCGCCAGCAGCTGGGACGACGCGAACACCGGGGAGCTGTTTTTT